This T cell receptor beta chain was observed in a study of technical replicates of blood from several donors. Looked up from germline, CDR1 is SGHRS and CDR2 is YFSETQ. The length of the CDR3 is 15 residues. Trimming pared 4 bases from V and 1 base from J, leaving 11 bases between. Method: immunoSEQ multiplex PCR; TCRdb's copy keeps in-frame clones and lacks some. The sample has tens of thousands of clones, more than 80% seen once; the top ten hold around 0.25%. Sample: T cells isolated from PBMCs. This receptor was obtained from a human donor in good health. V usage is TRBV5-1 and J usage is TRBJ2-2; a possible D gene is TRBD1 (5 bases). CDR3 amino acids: CASSGSTVNTGELFF. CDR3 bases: TGCGCCAGCAGCGGCTCGACAGTGAACACCGGGGAGCTGTTTTTT.